These T cell receptor beta chains were read from a single sample in a study of blood T cell repertoires in COVID-19. Only in-frame clones appear in the TCRdb table, and some are missing; sequencing was by immunoSEQ multiplex PCR. The sample lists roughly 96,000 clones, about four fifths occurring once. The sequencing sample was made of peripheral blood. The receptors originated from an elderly man with acute or convalescent COVID-19. The CDR3 runs from the conserved cysteine through the conserved F or W. The D gene is left open where the match is weak. Some rows have no size entry. The others give once, few or many, or a class for an expanded clone.

D gene	V gene	clone size	J gene	CDR3 DNA	CDR3 protein
TRBD1	TRBV18	NA	TRBJ1-4	TGTGCCAGCTCACCTTTTACAGGGGAAGAAAAACTGTTTTTT	CASSPFTGEEKLFF
NA	TRBV11-2	NA	TRBJ2-2	TGTGCCAGCAGCTCCCCCCTTTCCGGGACTCCCCCCGGGGAGCTGTTTTTT	CASSSPLSGTPPGELFF
TRBD2	TRBV27	NA	TRBJ2-5	TGTGCCAGCAGTTTATCTAGCGGGGGGCAAGAGACCCAGTACTTC	CASSLSSGGQETQYF
NA	TRBV25-1	few	TRBJ1-1	TGTGCCAGCAGTGAACATCGGGGGAACACTGAAGCTTTCTTT	CASSEHRGNTEAFF
NA	TRBV2	few	TRBJ2-2	TGTGCCAGCAGTGGAGGGTCTCCCCTCAACCCGAACACCGGGGAGCTGTTTTTT	CASSGGSPLNPNTGELFF
TRBD2	TRBV28	NA	TRBJ2-2	TGTGCCAGCAGCCGACTAGCGGGAGGAGCAGGGGAGCTGTTTTTT	CASSRLAGGAGELFF
NA	TRBV27	few	TRBJ1-2	TGTGCCAGCAGTTTATCCCCCCCGGGATGGGTCAACCGTGGCGGGGGCTACACCTTC	CASSLSPPGWVNRGGGYTF
NA	TRBV29-1	NA	TRBJ2-1	TGCAGCGTTTCCCTGGAGCGCAATGAGCAGTTCTTC	CSVSLERNEQFF
TRBD2	TRBV20-1	NA	TRBJ2-3	TGCAGTGCTAGTGGGCTAGCGGGAGTTGCAGATACGCAGTATTTT	CSASGLAGVADTQYF
NA	TRBV27	once	TRBJ1-1	TGTGCCAGCAGGTCGTGGAACACTGAAGCTTTCTTT	CASRSWNTEAFF
TRBD1	TRBV19	NA	TRBJ2-5	TGTGCCAGTAGAAGCAGGGGGCGGGAGACCCAGTACTTC	CASRSRGRETQYF
NA	TRBV29-1	NA	TRBJ1-5	TGCAGCGCCCGGGGGGATGGCAATCAGCCCCAGCATTTT	CSARGDGNQPQHF
NA	TRBV5-4	NA	TRBJ1-1	TGTGCCAGCAGCCTGGGTCACATAAACACTGAAGCTTTCTTT	CASSLGHINTEAFF
TRBD2	TRBV14	NA	TRBJ2-7	TGTGCCAGCAGCCAACAGCGGGAGGCCCGCGAGCAGTACTTC	CASSQQREAREQYF
NA	TRBV9	NA	TRBJ2-1	TGTGCCAGCAGCGCCCGACAGTCGTACAATGAGCAGTTCTTC	CASSARQSYNEQFF
TRBD1	TRBV19	NA	TRBJ2-7	TGTGCCAGTAGGCCCGACAGGGGGCGCATCTACGAGCAGTACTTC	CASRPDRGRIYEQYF
NA	TRBV3-1/TRBV3-2	NA	TRBJ2-1	TGTGCCAGCAGCCAAGAAAGGGGGCAGTTCTTC	CASSQERGQFF
TRBD2	TRBV19	NA	TRBJ2-1	TGTGCCAGTAGTACCAGACTAGCGGGAGGGTCCTACAATGAGCAGTTCTTC	CASSTRLAGGSYNEQFF
NA	TRBV6-2/TRBV6-3	NA	TRBJ2-1	TGTGCCAGCAGTACGTGGGGGGCCTACAATGAGCAGTTCTTC	CASSTWGAYNEQFF
TRBD1	TRBV28	NA	TRBJ1-4	TGTGCCAGCAGTCGGGACAGCGTAGTCCTCTCTGCAACTAATGAAAAACTGTTTTTT	CASSRDSVVLSATNEKLFF
NA	TRBV28	NA	TRBJ1-2	TGTGCCAGCCGAGGGTTTGCTGGCTACACCTTC	CASRGFAGYTF
TRBD1	TRBV5-6	NA	TRBJ2-1	TGTGCCAGCAGCCTTCTTACAGGGGATAGCTACAATGAGCAGTTCTTC	CASSLLTGDSYNEQFF
TRBD1	TRBV28	few	TRBJ1-3	TGTGCCAGCAGTTTAACCTCCCGCAGGGGGAGGTCTGGAAACACCATATATTTT	CASSLTSRRGRSGNTIYF
TRBD1	TRBV18	NA	TRBJ1-2	TGTGCCAGCTCACGGGACAGGGGAAAAAGCTATGGCTACACCTTC	CASSRDRGKSYGYTF
NA	TRBV9	NA	TRBJ2-7	TGTGCCAGCAGCGTAACAGGGTTCCCCTACGAGCAGTACTTC	CASSVTGFPYEQYF
NA	TRBV30	NA	TRBJ1-2	TGTGCCTGGAGGCGGGTAGACCACTATGGCTACACCTTC	CAWRRVDHYGYTF
NA	TRBV3-1/TRBV3-2	NA	TRBJ1-1	TGTGCCAGCAGGGGGGGCACTGAAGCTTTCTTT	CASRGGTEAFF
TRBD1	TRBV4-1	NA	TRBJ1-6	TGCGCCAGCAGCCAAGGGGGACAGGGGAGTTCCTATAATTCACCCCTCCACTTT	CASSQGGQGSSYNSPLHF
TRBD1	TRBV7-2	NA	TRBJ1-2	TGTGCCAGCAGCTTGGACAGGGATTCTGGCTACACCTTC	CASSLDRDSGYTF
TRBD2	TRBV28	NA	TRBJ2-7	TGTGCCAGCAGTCCCCGCGGTAGCGGGCGGAGCTCCTACGAGCAGTACTTC	CASSPRGSGRSSYEQYF
NA	TRBV4-3	NA	TRBJ2-2	TGCGCCAGCAGCCAAGACTTCACCGGGGAGCTGTTTTTT	CASSQDFTGELFF
TRBD2	TRBV7-8	NA	TRBJ2-5	TGTGCCAGCAGCCGAGGGACTAGCGGGAGGCGTTTGGGGAAGACCCAGTACTTC	CASSRGTSGRRLGKTQYF
NA	TRBV18	NA	TRBJ1-1	TGTGCCAGCTCACCGGCGGTGAACACTGAAGCTTTCTTT	CASSPAVNTEAFF
TRBD1	TRBV7-2	NA	TRBJ2-7	TGTGCCAGCAGCTTAGGCCCTCGACAGGGGATCTACGAGCAGTACTTC	CASSLGPRQGIYEQYF
NA	TRBV19	few	TRBJ1-5	TGTGCCAGTAACACGGGGAATCAGCCCCAGCATTTT	CASNTGNQPQHF
TRBD1	TRBV5-1	few	TRBJ1-6	TGCGCCAGCAGCCCCGGGACAGGGGCTTCACCCCTCCACTTT	CASSPGTGASPLHF
TRBD1	TRBV30	few	TRBJ1-5	TGTGCCTGGATGGGACAGGGCAATCAGCCCCAGCATTTT	CAWMGQGNQPQHF
TRBD1	TRBV27	NA	TRBJ1-1	TGTGCCAGCAGGTCCGGACAGGGGCGAGCTTTCTTT	CASRSGQGRAFF
NA	TRBV2	NA	TRBJ1-5	TGTGCCAGCAGTGAGTTCAGGGGTCCAAATCAGCCCCAGCATTTT	CASSEFRGPNQPQHF
NA	TRBV28	NA	TRBJ2-1	TGTGCCAGCAGTTTCGGGTACGAGCAGTTCTTC	CASSFGYEQFF
TRBD1	TRBV18	NA	TRBJ1-1	TGTGCCAGCTCACGCGGACAGGGGATAGGAGCTTTCTTT	CASSRGQGIGAFF
NA	TRBV7-8	NA	TRBJ2-7	TGTGCCAGCAGCCTACACCGCTCGGAGCAGTACTTC	CASSLHRSEQYF
TRBD1	TRBV19	NA	TRBJ2-7	TGTGCCAGTAGTACGACAGGGGGAGCCTACGAGCAGTACTTC	CASSTTGGAYEQYF
NA	TRBV4-3	NA	TRBJ1-5	TGCGCCAGCAGCCAAGGTGGTTGGGGAGCTTCCAATCAGCCCCAGCATTTT	CASSQGGWGASNQPQHF
TRBD1	TRBV4-1	NA	TRBJ1-2	TGCGCCAGCAGCCAAACCCCGGGACAGTCCTCTCGGGGCTACACCTTC	CASSQTPGQSSRGYTF
NA	TRBV19	NA	TRBJ1-1	TGTGCCAGTAGTATTGGCAGGGGAATTTTGAACACTGAAGCTTTCTTT	CASSIGRGILNTEAFF
NA	TRBV11-2	NA	TRBJ1-6	TGTGCCAGCACCGACCGAGGTAATTCACCCCTCCACTTT	CASTDRGNSPLHF
TRBD1	TRBV5-1	NA	TRBJ2-1	TGCGCCAGCAGCAACCGGGACAGGGGTCAGAATGAGCAGTTCTTC	CASSNRDRGQNEQFF
NA	TRBV3-1/TRBV3-2	once	TRBJ2-1	TGTGCCAGCAGCCGCACCCAGGGGCGGCGAGGCAATGAGCAGTTCTTC	CASSRTQGRRGNEQFF
TRBD1	TRBV6-2/TRBV6-3	NA	TRBJ2-5	TGTGCCAGCAGCACAGGACAGGGTCAAGAGACCCAGTACTTC	CASSTGQGQETQYF
NA	TRBV3-1/TRBV3-2	NA	TRBJ1-1	TGTGCCAGCAGCCAAGACCCGGGGGTCAGGAAGAGTGAAGCTTTCTTT	CASSQDPGVRKSEAFF
NA	TRBV19	NA	TRBJ2-2	TGTGCCAGTAGCCTCTTCTCCCTCGGGTCCGGGGAGCTGTTTTTT	CASSLFSLGSGELFF